This T cell receptor (beta chain) comes out of a study of blood T cell repertoires in COVID-19. In the study overall: From the United States, Italy and Spain came samples of acute and convalescent COVID-19. The analysed material was cDNA or gDNA that came from T cells, B-cell-depleted T cells, or PBMCs.

Cohorts were based on clinical histories the participants reported. As processed by the authors: Nucleated cell counts were estimated from reference gene primer amplification. Assay: immunoSEQ multiplex PCR; the TCRdb copy retains only in-frame clones and omits some. V and J calls and clone size are copied from that table; D and trimming were computed from the DNA. The sample carries approximately 210,000 clones, around 82% recorded once. Germline CDR1 is SGHTA and CDR2 is FQGTGA. With 4 bases removed from V and 5 bases from J, the gap between germline ends came to 8 bases. This CDR3 is 12 amino acids long.

The sequenced sample was PBMCs or T cells enriched from blood (not recorded which). The clonotype was recovered from a woman aged 45-65 years with acute COVID-19. This rearrangement joins TRBV7-3 to TRBJ2-5; D not resolved. CDR3 residues: CASSSPGETQYF. The CDR3 region has the DNA TGTGCCAGCAGCTCGCCCGGGGAGACCCAGTACTTC. Variable domain in full (rest from reference TRBV7-3 and TRBJ2-5): GAGVSQTPSNKVTEKGKYVELRCDPISGHTALYWYRQSLGQGPEFLIYFQGTGAADDSGLPNDRFFAVRPEGSVSTLKIQRTERGDSAVYLCASSSPGETQYFGPGTRLLVL.